This record looks at one T cell receptor (beta chain) sequence and its context. As yet, its antigen is unknown. The record originates from a study of shared clonotypes between healthy human individuals. Findings of the study overall: A small donor pool kept down the genetic and exposure-history diversity that was represented. Sampling was confined to blood; repertoires within tissues likely differ.

Sorted-subset replicate PCR reactions contained approximately 190 ng DNA, corresponding to tens of thousands of T cell genomes. Assay used: immunoSEQ multiplex PCR; TCRdb lists only in-frame clones, some missing. Of fewer than 800,000 clones in the sample, about 90% were seen once. Terminally differentiated effector memory CD45RA+ cells were excluded from the naive CD8 cells, which were CD45RO-negative and positively selected for CCR7. This receptor was obtained from a man between 25 and 39 years old in good health. Sequenced material: naive CD8+ T cells sorted from blood.

CDR3 sequence: CAWTLTGLTVADTQYF. Here the CDR3 DNA reads TGTGCCTGGACCCTAACGGGACTCACAGTGGCAGATACGCAGTATTTT. The gene calls are TRBV30 and TRBJ2-3; TRBD2 is a possible D gene (6 bases). V lost 4 bases and J 4 bases, leaving 21 bases between the germline ends. The CDR3 length is 16 residues. The germline gives CDR1 GTSNPN, CDR2 SVGIG (reference sequence).